This T cell receptor (beta chain) was recovered during a study of response to subunit inactivated influenza vaccine. TCRdb itself ran the RT-PCR reads through MiXCR, one entry per CDR3 protein. The data contain around 200,000 distinct CDR3 sequences, about 9% of them singletons. Germline assignment: CDR1 SEHNR and CDR2 FQNEAQ (reference sequence). The CDR3 runs 14 residues. With 1 base clipped from V and 5 bases from J, the junction kept 1 base outside the gene matches. This clonotype was observed a handful of times. The chain joins TRBV7-9 to TRBJ2-1, with TRBD2 matching 8 bases. The specimen was non-naive T cells sorted from PBMCs, collected on the day of vaccination. This receptor was obtained from a man between 45 and 60 years old who received an inactivated influenza vaccine. The CDR3: CASSLGTSNNEQFF. The CDR3 coding sequence is TGTGCCAGCAGCTTAGGGACTAGCAACAATGAGCAGTTCTTC. The full variable domain, completed using reference TRBV7-9 and TRBJ2-1, is DTGVSQNPRHKITKRGQNVTFRCDPISEHNRLYWYRQTLGQGPEFLTYFQNEAQLEKSRLLSDRFSAERPKGSFSTLEIQRTEQGDSAMYLCASSLGTSNNEQFFGPGTRLTVL.